These 3 T cell receptor beta chains came from one sample sequenced in a study of OX40 agonist ivuxolimab in advanced cancers. Here immunoSEQ multiplex PCR was the method, and the copy in TCRdb shows in-frame clones only, minus some. Counted here are 77,000 or so clones, about 90% occurring once; the ten biggest clones make up 0.4% to 0.55%. Sequences were derived from CD4+ or CD8+ T cells sorted from blood, sampled in a trial of the OX40 agonist ivuxolimab. The receptors shown here come from an adult with an advanced solid tumor such as melanoma, head and neck, liver or kidney cancer.

The gene calls are TRBV7-2 and TRBJ2-3; 12 nucleotides line up with TRBD2. In germline, CDR1 is SGHTA, CDR2 FQGNSA. This CDR3 region has 17 residues. V shed 2 bases, J shed 1 base, and the junction held 4 bases outside the gene matches. The CDR3 DNA reads TGTGCCAGCAGCTTAAGACTAGCGGGGGCCCGCACAGATACGCAGTATTTT. Amino acids: CASSLRLAGARTDTQYF.

For the CDR3, the DNA is TGCAGTTCCGGGCTCGTCACTGAAGCTTTCTTT. This encodes CSSGLVTEAFF. This rearrangement joins TRBV20-1 to TRBJ1-1; no clear D gene. V shed 8 bases and J shed 4 bases, with 11 bases lying between them. Germline values: CDR1 DFQATT, CDR2 SNEGSKA (reference sequence). The CDR3 is made up of 11 amino acids.

The chain joins TRBV5-1 to TRBJ2-5; D gene ambiguous. CDR1 is SGHRS and CDR2 is YFSETQ in the germline V gene. Trimming removed 2 bases from V and 5 bases from J, with 13 bases in between. The CDR3 length is 14 residues. CDR3 amino acids: CASSFKGGWETQYF. Written as DNA, the CDR3 is TGCGCCAGCAGCTTCAAGGGTGGGTGGGAGACCCAGTACTTC. Using reference TRBV5-1 and TRBJ2-5 for the parts outside the CDR3, the full variable domain is KAGVTQTPRYLIKTRGQQVTLSCSPISGHRSVSWYQQTPGQGLQFLFEYFSETQRNKGNFPGRFSGRQFSNSRSEMNVSTLELGDSALYLCASSFKGGWETQYFGPGTRLLVL.